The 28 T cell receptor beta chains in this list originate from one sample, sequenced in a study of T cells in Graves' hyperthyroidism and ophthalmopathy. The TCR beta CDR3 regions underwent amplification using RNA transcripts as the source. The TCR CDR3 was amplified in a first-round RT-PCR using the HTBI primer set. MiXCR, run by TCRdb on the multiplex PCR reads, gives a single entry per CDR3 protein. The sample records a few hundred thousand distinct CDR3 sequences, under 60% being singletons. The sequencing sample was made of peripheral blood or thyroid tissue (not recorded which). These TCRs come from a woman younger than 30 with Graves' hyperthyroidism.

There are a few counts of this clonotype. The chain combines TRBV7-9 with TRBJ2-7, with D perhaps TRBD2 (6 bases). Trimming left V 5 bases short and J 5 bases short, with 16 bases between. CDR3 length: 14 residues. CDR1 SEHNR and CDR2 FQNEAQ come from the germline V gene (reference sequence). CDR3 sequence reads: CASSHTGGIDEQYF. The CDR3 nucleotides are TGTGCCAGCAGCCACACTGGGGGGATCGACGAGCAGTACTTC.

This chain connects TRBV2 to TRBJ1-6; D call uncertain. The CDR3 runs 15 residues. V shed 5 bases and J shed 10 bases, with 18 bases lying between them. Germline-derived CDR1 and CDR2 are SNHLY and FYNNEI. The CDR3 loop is CASSYSGGIGSPLHF. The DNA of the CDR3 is TGTGCCAGCAGTTACTCTGGAGGGATAGGGTCACCCCTCCACTTT.

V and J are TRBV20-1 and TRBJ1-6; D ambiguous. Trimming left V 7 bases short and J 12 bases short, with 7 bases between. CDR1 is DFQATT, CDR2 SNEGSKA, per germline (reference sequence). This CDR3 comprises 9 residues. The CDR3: CSVGLPLHF. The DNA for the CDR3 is TGCAGTGTGGGGTTACCCCTCCACTTT.

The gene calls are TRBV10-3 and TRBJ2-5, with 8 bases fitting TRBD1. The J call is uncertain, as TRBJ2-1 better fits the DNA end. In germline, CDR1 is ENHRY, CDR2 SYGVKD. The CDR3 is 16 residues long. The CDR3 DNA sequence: TGTGCCATCAGTGAGTCGGGGACAGGCAAGAGGCATGAGCAGTTCTTC. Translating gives CAISESGTGKRHEQFF.

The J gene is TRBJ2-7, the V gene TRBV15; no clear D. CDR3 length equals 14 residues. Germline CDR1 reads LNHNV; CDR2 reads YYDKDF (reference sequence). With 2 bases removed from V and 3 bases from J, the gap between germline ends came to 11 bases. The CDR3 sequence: CATSRTLGRYEQYF. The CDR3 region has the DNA TGTGCCACCAGCAGAACCCTTGGTCGCTACGAGCAGTACTTC. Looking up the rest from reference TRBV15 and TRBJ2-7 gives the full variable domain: DAMVIQNPRYQVTQFGKPVTLSCSQTLNHNVMYWYQQKSSQAPKLLFHYYDKDFNNEADTPDNFQSRRPNTSFCFLDIRSPGLGDTAMYLCATSRTLGRYEQYFGPGTRLTVT.

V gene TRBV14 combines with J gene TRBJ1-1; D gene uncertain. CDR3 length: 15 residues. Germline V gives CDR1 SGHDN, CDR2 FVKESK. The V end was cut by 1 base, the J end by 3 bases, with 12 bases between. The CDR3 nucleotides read TGTGCCAGCAGCCAAGCCGGGCTGTGGGACACTGAAGCTTTCTTT. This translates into CASSQAGLWDTEAFF.

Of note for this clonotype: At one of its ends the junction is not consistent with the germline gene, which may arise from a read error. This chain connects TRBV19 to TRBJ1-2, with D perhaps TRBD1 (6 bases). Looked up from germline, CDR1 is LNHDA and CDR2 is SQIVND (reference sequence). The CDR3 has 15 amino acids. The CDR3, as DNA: TGTGCCAGTAGTCTAGACAGGTTCCTACCTTATGGCTACACCTTC. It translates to CASSLDRFLPYGYTF.

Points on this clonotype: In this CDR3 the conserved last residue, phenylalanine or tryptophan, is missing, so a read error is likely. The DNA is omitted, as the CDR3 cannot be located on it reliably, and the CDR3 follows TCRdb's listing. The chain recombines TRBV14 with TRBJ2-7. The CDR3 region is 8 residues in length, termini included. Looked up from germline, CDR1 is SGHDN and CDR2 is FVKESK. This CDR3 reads CASSQGIL.

The CDR3 coding sequence is TGTGCCATCAGTGAGGCGGGGGGACACCTGAACACCGGGGAGCTGTTTTTT. It is translated as CAISEAGGHLNTGELFF. This chain links TRBV10-3 with TRBJ2-2; TRBD2 matches 8 bases. The ends lost 2 bases at V and 1 base at J; junction bases unmatched: 6. CDR1 and CDR2 (germline): ENHRY, SYGVKD. The CDR3 is 17 residues long.

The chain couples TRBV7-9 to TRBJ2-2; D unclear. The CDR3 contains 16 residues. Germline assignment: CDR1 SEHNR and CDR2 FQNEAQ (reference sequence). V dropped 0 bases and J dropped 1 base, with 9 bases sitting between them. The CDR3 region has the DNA TGTGCCAGCAGCTTAGCCATCGCGGAGAACACCGGGGAGCTGTTTTTT. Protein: CASSLAIAENTGELFF.

Here the CDR3 DNA reads TGCGCCAGCGCCCGGAGGGGAGCGGGAGGGTTCTACGAGCAGTACTTC. This encodes CASARRGAGGFYEQYF. The rearrangement links TRBV10-2 to TRBJ2-7; 10 positions match TRBD2. The V segment lost 8 bases and the J segment 3 bases; nucleotides outside the gene matches: 13. This CDR3 comprises 16 residues. Germline V gives CDR1 WSHSY, CDR2 SAAADI.

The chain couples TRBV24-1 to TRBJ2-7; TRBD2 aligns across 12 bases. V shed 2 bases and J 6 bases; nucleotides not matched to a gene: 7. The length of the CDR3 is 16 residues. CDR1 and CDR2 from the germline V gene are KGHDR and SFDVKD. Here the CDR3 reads CATSDSLGTSGSEQYF. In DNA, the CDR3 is TGTGCCACCAGTGATTCCCTCGGGACTAGCGGGTCCGAGCAGTACTTC.

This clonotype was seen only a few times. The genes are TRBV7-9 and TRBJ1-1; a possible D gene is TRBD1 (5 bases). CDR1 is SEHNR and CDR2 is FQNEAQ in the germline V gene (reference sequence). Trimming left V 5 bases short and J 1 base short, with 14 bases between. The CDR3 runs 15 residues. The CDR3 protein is CASSQNGGRNTEAFF. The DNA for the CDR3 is TGTGCCAGCAGCCAGAACGGGGGAAGGAACACTGAAGCTTTCTTT.

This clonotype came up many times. The CDR3 spells CASRDRGNTEAFF. In nucleotides, the CDR3 is TGTGCCAGCCGGGACAGGGGGAACACTGAAGCTTTCTTT. The chain links TRBV19 to TRBJ1-1, with 10 nucleotides matching TRBD1. The junction had 2 bases not matched to a gene; V was cut back by 9 bases and J by 1 base. This CDR3 is 13 amino acids long. Germline lookup yields CDR1 LNHDA and CDR2 SQIVND (reference sequence).

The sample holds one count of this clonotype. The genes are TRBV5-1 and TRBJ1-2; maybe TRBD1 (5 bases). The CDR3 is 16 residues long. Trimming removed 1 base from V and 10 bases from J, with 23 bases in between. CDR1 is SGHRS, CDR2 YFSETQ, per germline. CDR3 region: CASSLYRGGDERDYTF. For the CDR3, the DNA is TGCGCCAGCAGCTTGTATCGAGGCGGGGACGAAAGGGACTACACCTTC.

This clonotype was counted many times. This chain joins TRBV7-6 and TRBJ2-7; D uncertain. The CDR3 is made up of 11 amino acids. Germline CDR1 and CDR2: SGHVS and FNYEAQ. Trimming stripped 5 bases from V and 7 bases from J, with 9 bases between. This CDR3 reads CASSRGREQYF. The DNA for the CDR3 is TGTGCCAGCAGCCGCGGACGGGAGCAGTACTTC.

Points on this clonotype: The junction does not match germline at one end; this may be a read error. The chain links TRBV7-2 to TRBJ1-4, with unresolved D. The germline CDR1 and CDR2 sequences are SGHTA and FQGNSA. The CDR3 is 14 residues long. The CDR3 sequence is CASSQEAKGEKLFF. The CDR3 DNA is TGCGCCAGCAGCCAAGAAGCCAAGGGTGAAAAACTGTTTTTT.

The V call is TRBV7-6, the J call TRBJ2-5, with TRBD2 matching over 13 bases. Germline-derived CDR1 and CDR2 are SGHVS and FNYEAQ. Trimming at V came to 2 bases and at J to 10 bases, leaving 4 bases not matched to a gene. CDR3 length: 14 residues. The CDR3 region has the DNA TGTGCCAGCAGCTTATACGGGACTAGCGGGAACCAGTACTTC. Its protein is CASSLYGTSGNQYF.

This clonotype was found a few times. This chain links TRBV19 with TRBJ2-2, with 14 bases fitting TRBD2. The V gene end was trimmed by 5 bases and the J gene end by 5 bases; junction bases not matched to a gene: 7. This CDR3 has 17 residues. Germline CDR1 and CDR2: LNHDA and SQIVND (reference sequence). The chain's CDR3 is CASSPGTSGSWTGELFF. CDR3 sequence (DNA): TGTGCCAGTAGTCCGGGGACTAGCGGGAGCTGGACCGGGGAGCTGTTTTTT.

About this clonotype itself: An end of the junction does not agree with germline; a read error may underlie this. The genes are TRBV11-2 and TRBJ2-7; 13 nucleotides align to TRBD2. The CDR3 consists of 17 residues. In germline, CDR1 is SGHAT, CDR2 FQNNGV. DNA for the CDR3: TGCGCCAGCAGACGGGTAGAGGGACTAGCGGGATCCTACGAGCAGTACTTC. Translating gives CASRRVEGLAGSYEQYF.

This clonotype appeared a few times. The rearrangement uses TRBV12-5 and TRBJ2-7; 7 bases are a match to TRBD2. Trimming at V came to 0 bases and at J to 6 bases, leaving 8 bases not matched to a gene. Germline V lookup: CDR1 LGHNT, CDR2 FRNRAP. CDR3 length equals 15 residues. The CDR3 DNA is TGTGCTAGTGGTTTGGTACTCGCGGGAGTATTCGAGCAGTACTTC. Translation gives CASGLVLAGVFEQYF.

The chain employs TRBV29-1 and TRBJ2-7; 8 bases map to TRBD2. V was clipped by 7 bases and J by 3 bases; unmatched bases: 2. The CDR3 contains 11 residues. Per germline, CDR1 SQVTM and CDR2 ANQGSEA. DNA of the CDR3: TGCAGCGGACTAGCGCGCTACGAGCAGTACTTC. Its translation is CSGLARYEQYF.

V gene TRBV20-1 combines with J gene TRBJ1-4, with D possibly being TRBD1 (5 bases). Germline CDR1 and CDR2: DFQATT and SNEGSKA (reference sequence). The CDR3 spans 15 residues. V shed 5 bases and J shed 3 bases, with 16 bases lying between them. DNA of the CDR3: TGCAGTGCTGAGGGGCGGATAGCGGCTAATGAAAAACTGTTTTTT. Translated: CSAEGRIAANEKLFF.

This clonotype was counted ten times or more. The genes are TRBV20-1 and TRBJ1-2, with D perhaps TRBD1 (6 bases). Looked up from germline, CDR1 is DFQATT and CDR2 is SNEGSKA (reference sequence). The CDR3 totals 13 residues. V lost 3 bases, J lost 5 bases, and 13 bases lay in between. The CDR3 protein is CSASGQSLYGYTF. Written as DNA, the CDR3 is TGCAGTGCTAGCGGACAGTCCCTTTATGGCTACACCTTC.

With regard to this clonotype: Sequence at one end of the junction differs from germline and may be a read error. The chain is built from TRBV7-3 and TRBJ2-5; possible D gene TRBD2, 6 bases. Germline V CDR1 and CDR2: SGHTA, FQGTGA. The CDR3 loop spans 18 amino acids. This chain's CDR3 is CASSEGASVGAFQETQYF. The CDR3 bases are TGCGCCAGCAGCGAAGGAGCTAGCGTCGGGGCCTTTCAAGAGACCCAGTACTTC.

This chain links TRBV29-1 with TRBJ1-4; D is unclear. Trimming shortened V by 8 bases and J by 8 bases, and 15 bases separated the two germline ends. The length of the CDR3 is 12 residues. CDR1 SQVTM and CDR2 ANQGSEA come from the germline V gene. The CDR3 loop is CSLAIESEKLFF. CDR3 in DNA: TGCAGCTTAGCGATCGAGTCAGAAAAACTGTTTTTT.

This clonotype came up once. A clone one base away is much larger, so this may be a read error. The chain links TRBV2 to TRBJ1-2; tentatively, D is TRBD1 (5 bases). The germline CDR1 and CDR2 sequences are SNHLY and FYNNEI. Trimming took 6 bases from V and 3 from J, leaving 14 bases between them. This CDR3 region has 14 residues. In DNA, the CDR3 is TGTGCCAGCAGCCTCTCCGGGGCAGACTATGGCTACACCTTC. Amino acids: CASSLSGADYGYTF.

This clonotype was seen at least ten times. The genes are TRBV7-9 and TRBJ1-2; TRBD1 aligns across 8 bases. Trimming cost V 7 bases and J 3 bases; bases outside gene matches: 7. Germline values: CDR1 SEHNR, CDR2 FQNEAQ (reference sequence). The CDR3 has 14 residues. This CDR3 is CASTETGDDYGYTF. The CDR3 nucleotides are TGTGCCAGCACGGAGACAGGGGACGACTATGGCTACACCTTC.